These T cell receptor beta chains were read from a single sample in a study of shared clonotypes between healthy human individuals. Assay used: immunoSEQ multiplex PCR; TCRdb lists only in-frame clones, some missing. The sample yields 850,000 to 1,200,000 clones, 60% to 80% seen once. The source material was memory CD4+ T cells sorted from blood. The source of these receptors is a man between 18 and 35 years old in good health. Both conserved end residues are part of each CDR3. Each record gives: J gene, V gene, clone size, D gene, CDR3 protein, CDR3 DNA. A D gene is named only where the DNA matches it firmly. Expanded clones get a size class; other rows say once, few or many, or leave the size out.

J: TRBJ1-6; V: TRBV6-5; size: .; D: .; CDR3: CASREDGTDGSPLHF; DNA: TGTGCCAGCAGGGAGGACGGGACCGACGGTTCACCCCTCCACTTT
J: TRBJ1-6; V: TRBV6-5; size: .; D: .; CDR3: CASSYWTGTPLHF; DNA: TGTGCCAGCAGTTACTGGACGGGGACACCCCTCCACTTT
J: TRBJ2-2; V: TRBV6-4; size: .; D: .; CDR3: CASRGIAGELFF; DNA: TGTGCCAGCAGGGGTATAGCGGGGGAGCTGTTTTTT
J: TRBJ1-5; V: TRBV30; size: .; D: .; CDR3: CAWSQGYNQPQHF; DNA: TGTGCCTGGAGTCAGGGATACAATCAGCCCCAGCATTTT
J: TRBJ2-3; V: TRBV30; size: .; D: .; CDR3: CAWCQGGVRTDTQYF; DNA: TGTGCCTGGTGCCAAGGCGGCGTTCGCACAGATACGCAGTATTTT
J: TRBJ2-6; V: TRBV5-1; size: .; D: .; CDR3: CASSLGVSSGANVLTF; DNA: TGCGCCAGCAGCTTGGGCGTGAGCTCTGGGGCCAACGTCCTGACTTTC
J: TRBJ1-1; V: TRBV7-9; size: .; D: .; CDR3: CASRPLDGMNTEAFF; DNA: TGTGCCAGCAGACCCCTCGACGGGATGAACACTGAAGCTTTCTTT
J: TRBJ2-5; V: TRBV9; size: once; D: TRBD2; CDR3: CASSAGLAGEETQYF; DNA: TGTGCCAGCAGCGCGGGACTAGCGGGAGAAGAGACCCAGTACTTC
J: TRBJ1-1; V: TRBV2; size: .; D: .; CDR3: CASRPPQATEAFF; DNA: TGTGCCAGCCGACCTCCACAGGCCACTGAAGCTTTCTTT
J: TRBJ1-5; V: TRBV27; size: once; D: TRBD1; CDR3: CASSPLGQGRQPQHF; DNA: TGTGCCAGCAGTCCGCTGGGACAGGGACGGCAGCCCCAGCATTTT
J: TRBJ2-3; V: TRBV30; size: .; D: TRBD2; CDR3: CAWGGTPGGDTQYF; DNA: TGTGCCTGGGGGGGTACACCGGGAGGAGATACGCAGTATTTT
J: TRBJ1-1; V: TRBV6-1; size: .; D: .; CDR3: CATLRGGTGNTEAFF; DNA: TGTGCCACCCTTCGGGGGGGAACAGGGAACACTGAAGCTTTCTTT
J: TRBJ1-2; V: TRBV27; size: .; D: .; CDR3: CASSFDRWNYGYTF; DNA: TGTGCCAGCAGTTTTGACAGATGGAACTATGGCTACACCTTC
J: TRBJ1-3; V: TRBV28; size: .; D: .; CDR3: CASTPALSGNTIYF; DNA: TGTGCCAGCACCCCGGCCCTCTCTGGAAACACCATATATTTT
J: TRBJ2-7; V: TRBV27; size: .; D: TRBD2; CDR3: CASSLKVPSGVYSYEQYF; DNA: TGTGCCAGCAGTTTAAAGGTGCCTAGCGGGGTTTACTCCTACGAGCAGTACTTC
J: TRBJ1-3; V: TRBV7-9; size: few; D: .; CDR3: CASSQGKSSGNTIYF; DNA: TGTGCCAGCAGCCAGGGCAAGAGCTCTGGAAACACCATATATTTT
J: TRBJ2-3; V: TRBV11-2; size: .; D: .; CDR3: CASSAASTDTQYF; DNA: TGTGCCAGCAGCGCAGCTTCGACAGATACGCAGTATTTT
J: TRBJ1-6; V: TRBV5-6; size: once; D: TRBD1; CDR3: CASSPADRDNSPLHF; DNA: TGTGCCAGCAGCCCCGCGGACAGGGATAATTCACCCCTCCACTTT
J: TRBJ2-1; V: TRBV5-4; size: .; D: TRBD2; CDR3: CASSLPGLAGASYNEQFF; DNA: TGTGCCAGCAGCCTACCGGGACTAGCGGGCGCTTCCTACAATGAGCAGTTCTTC
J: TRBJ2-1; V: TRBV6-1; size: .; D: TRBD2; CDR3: CASSDSSGGRVEQFF; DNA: TGTGCCAGCAGTGACAGTAGCGGGGGGCGGGTTGAGCAGTTCTTC
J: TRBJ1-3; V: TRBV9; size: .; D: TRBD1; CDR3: CASSINRGDTIYF; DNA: TGTGCCAGCAGCATAAACAGGGGAGACACCATATATTTT
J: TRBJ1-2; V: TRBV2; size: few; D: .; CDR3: CASSEPLQGRKDGYTF; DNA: TGTGCCAGCAGTGAACCTTTGCAGGGCAGAAAGGATGGCTACACCTTC
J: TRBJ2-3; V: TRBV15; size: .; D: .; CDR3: CATSRAPVYTQYF; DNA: TGTGCCACCAGCAGGGCCCCCGTGTATACGCAGTATTTT
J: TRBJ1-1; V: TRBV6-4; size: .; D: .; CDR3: CASRVGAFF; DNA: TGTGCCAGCAGGGTAGGGGCTTTCTTT
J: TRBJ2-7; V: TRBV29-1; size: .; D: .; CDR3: CSVDVSGGDEQYF; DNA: TGCAGCGTTGACGTTTCGGGGGGCGACGAGCAGTACTTC
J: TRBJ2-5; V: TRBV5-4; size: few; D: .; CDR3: CASSSPGRKETQYF; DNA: TGTGCCAGCAGCTCCCCGGGGCGGAAAGAGACCCAGTACTTC
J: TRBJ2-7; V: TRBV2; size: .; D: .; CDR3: CASRASRSGEQYF; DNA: TGTGCCAGCAGAGCTAGCCGTAGTGGCGAGCAGTACTTC
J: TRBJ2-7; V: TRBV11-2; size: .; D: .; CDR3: CASSPNRGQEQYF; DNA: TGTGCCAGCAGCCCAAATCGGGGGCAAGAGCAGTACTTC
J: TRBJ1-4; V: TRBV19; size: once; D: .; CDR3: CASSFEGGKLFF; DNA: TGTGCCAGTAGTTTCGAGGGGGGAAAACTGTTTTTT
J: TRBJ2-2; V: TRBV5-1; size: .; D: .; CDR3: CASSFGNTGELFF; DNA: TGCGCCAGCAGCTTTGGGAACACCGGGGAGCTGTTTTTT
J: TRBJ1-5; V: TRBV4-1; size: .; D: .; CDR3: CASSQDPNQPQHF; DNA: TGCGCCAGCAGCCAAGATCCCAATCAGCCCCAGCATTTT
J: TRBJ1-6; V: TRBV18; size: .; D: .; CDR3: CASSKQGLSYNSPLHF; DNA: TGTGCCAGCTCAAAACAGGGACTATCCTATAATTCACCCCTCCACTTT
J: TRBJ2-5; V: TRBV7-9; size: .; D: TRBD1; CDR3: CASSSLQGAQETQYF; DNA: TGTGCCAGCAGCTCTTTACAGGGGGCCCAAGAGACCCAGTACTTC
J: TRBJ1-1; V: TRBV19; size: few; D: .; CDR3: CASNSGFGTEAFF; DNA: TGTGCCAGTAACTCCGGGTTTGGCACTGAAGCTTTCTTT
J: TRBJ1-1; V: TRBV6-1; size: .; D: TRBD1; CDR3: CASSEGRDRGVWTEAFF; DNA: TGTGCCAGCAGTGAGGGCCGGGACAGGGGTGTTTGGACTGAAGCTTTCTTT
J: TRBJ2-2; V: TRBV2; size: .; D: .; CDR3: CASTPRGPNTGELFF; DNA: TGTGCCAGCACCCCCCGGGGCCCGAACACCGGGGAGCTGTTTTTT
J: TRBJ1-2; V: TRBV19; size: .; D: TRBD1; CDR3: CASSIGTGSYTF; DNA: TGTGCCAGTAGTATTGGGACAGGGAGCTACACCTTC
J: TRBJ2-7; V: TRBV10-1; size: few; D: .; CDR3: CAKSPASQYVTMQYF; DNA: TGCGCCAAGTCCCCCGCCAGTCAATACGTAACGATGCAGTACTTC
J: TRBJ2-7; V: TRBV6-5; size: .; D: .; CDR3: CASSFGRHNYEQYF; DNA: TGTGCCAGCAGTTTTGGACGGCACAACTACGAGCAGTACTTC
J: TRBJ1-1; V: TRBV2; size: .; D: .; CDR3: CASSPTGMRNTEAFF; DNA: TGTGCCAGCAGTCCCACAGGGATGAGGAACACTGAAGCTTTCTTT
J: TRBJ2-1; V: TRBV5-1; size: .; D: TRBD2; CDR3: CASSLASSGVTYNEQFF; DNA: TGCGCCAGCAGCTTGGCTTCTAGCGGGGTCACCTACAATGAGCAGTTCTTC
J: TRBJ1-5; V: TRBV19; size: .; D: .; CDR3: CASTGQNQPQHF; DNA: TGTGCCAGCACAGGGCAGAATCAGCCCCAGCATTTT
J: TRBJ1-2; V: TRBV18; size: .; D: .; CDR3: CASSFTGNYGYTF; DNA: TGTGCCAGCTCATTCACAGGGAACTATGGCTACACCTTC
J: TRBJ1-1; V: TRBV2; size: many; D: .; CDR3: CASKDHDWAPNTEAFF; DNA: TGTGCCAGCAAGGATCATGACTGGGCACCGAACACTGAAGCTTTCTTT
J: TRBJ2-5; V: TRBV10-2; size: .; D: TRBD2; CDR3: CASRPSGTETQYF; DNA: TGCGCCAGCCGTCCTAGCGGGACGGAGACCCAGTACTTC
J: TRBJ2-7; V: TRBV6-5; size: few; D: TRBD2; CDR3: CASSRLSWGGGEQYF; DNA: TGTGCCAGCAGCCGACTCTCCTGGGGGGGTGGCGAGCAGTACTTC
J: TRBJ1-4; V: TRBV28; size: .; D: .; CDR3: CASSLSGQGGEKLFF; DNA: TGTGCCAGCAGTTTATCTGGCCAAGGTGGGGAAAAACTGTTTTTT
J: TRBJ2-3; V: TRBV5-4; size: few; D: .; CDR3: CASSLRETDTQYF; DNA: TGTGCCAGCAGCTTGCGGGAGACAGATACGCAGTATTTT
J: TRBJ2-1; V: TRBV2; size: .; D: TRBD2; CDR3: CASSERSGRAGEQFF; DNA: TGTGCCAGCAGTGAGAGAAGCGGGAGGGCCGGTGAGCAGTTCTTC
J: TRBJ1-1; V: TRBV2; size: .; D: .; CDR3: CASSPRMNTEAFF; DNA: TGTGCCAGCAGCCCCCGGATGAACACTGAAGCTTTCTTT
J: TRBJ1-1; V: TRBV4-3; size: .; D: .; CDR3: CASSQDVWVMNTEAFF; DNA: TGCGCCAGCAGCCAAGATGTATGGGTCATGAACACTGAAGCTTTCTTT
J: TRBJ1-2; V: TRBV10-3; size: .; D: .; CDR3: CAVVGDPPNYGYTF; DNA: TGTGCCGTCGTGGGGGACCCCCCTAACTATGGCTACACCTTC
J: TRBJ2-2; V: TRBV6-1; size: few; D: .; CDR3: CASSDRLATGELFF; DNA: TGTGCCAGCAGTGATAGGCTAGCGACCGGGGAGCTGTTTTTT